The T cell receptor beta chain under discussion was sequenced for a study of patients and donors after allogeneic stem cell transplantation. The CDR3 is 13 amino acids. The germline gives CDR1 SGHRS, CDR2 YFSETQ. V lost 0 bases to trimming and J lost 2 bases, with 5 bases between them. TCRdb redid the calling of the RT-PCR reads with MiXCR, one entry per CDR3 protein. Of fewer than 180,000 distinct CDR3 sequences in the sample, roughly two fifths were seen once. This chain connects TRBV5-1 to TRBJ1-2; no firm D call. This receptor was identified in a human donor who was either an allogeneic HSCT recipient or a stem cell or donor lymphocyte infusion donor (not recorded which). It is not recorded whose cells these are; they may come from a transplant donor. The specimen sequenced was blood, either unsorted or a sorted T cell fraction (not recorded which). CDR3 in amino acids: CASSLDKNYGYTF. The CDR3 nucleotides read TGCGCCAGCAGCTTGGACAAGAACTATGGCTACACCTTC.